One and the same sample provided the 26 T cell receptor beta chains below, sequenced in a study of shared clonotypes between healthy human individuals. Naivety among CD8 cells was defined by CD45RO negativity and positive CCR7 selection, thereby excluding terminally differentiated effector memory CD45RA+ cells. The assay was immunoSEQ multiplex PCR, and TCRdb's table has in-frame clones only and misses some. The sample carries 600,000 or so clones, approximately 96% recorded once. Sequencing used naive CD8+ T cells sorted from blood. These receptors were taken from a woman aged 25 to 39 in good health.

The chain joins TRBV27 to TRBJ2-2; perhaps TRBD2 as D (6 bases). This CDR3 region has 16 residues. The ends were cut back, 2 bases at V and 1 base at J, with 11 bases in the middle. Germline-derived CDR1 and CDR2 are MNHEY and SMNVEV (reference sequence). In nucleotides, the CDR3 is TGTGCCAGCAGTTTAGTTAGCGGTTGGAACACCGGGGAGCTGTTTTTT. Its translation is CASSLVSGWNTGELFF.

The V call is TRBV19, the J call TRBJ1-5; D is unresolved. The V and J ends lost 2 bases and 4 bases respectively, with 9 bases between them. The germline V gene has CDR1 LNHDA and CDR2 SQIVND (reference sequence). The CDR3 runs to 14 residues. For the CDR3, the DNA is TGTGCCAGTAGTATATGGCATAAAAATCAGCCCCAGCATTTT. The encoded protein is CASSIWHKNQPQHF.

This rearrangement joins TRBV27 to TRBJ1-5, with no clear D. Trimming stripped 4 bases from V and 0 bases from J, with 7 bases between. The germline V gene encodes CDR1 MNHEY and CDR2 SMNVEV (reference sequence). The CDR3 extends over 14 amino acids. CDR3 DNA: TGTGCCAGCAGTTCTTTGGGTAGCAATCAGCCCCAGCATTTT. It codes for CASSSLGSNQPQHF.

The CDR3 DNA reads as TGTGCCAGCAGCCCCCGGGACGGGAGCTCCTACGAGCAGTACTTC. Encoded protein: CASSPRDGSSYEQYF. The chain links TRBV7-9 to TRBJ2-7, with a tentative D call TRBD2 (6 bases). V dropped 5 bases and J dropped 0 bases, with 14 bases sitting between them. Germline-derived CDR1 and CDR2 are SEHNR and FQNEAQ (reference sequence). The CDR3 covers 15 residues. Combining the CDR3 with reference TRBV7-9 and TRBJ2-7 gives the whole variable domain DTGVSQNPRHKITKRGQNVTFRCDPISEHNRLYWYRQTLGQGPEFLTYFQNEAQLEKSRLLSDRFSAERPKGSFSTLEIQRTEQGDSAMYLCASSPRDGSSYEQYFGPGTRLTVT.

The chain couples TRBV18 to TRBJ2-5; no clear D. CDR1 is KGHSH, CDR2 LQKENI, per germline. The CDR3 has 11 amino acids. The V and J ends lost 6 bases and 5 bases respectively, with 7 bases between them. DNA for the CDR3: TGTGCCAGCTCCCTAGGGGAGACCCAGTACTTC. Amino acid sequence: CASSLGETQYF.

In the case of this clone: Other DNA sequences in this sample translate to the same CDR3. This rearrangement joins TRBV28 to TRBJ2-7, with D possibly TRBD2 on 5 matching bases. Germline V gene sequence: CDR1 MDHEN, CDR2 SYDVKM. Trimming pared 5 bases from V and 3 bases from J, leaving 5 bases between. The CDR3 is made up of 11 amino acids. In DNA, the CDR3 is TGTGCCAGCAGTAGCGGCTACGAGCAGTACTTC. Encoded protein: CASSSGYEQYF.

The chain links TRBV15 to TRBJ1-4, with TRBD1 as a possible D gene (6 bases). The CDR3 loop spans 14 amino acids. Germline V CDR1 and CDR2: LNHNV, YYDKDF (reference sequence). Trimming pared 8 bases from V and 8 bases from J, leaving 18 bases between. The CDR3, as DNA: TGTGCCACCGGAACAGGGATCGGAGTCGAAAAACTGTTTTTT. Encoded protein: CATGTGIGVEKLFF. Drawing the rest from reference TRBV15 and TRBJ1-4, the complete variable domain is DAMVIQNPRYQVTQFGKPVTLSCSQTLNHNVMYWYQQKSSQAPKLLFHYYDKDFNNEADTPDNFQSRRPNTSFCFLDIRSPGLGDTAMYLCATGTGIGVEKLFFGSGTQLSVL.

The chain couples TRBV5-4 to TRBJ1-1, with 7 bases that match TRBD1. Germline V gives CDR1 SGHNT, CDR2 YYREEE (reference sequence). The CDR3 totals 11 residues. With 5 bases clipped from V and 7 bases from J, the junction kept 2 bases outside the gene matches. The CDR3 sequence is CASRGDSEAFF. CDR3 nucleotide sequence: TGTGCCAGCAGGGGGGACAGTGAAGCTTTCTTT.

The CDR3 nucleotides are TGTGCCAGCAGCTTAGTTGGGGGAGGTGGCTACACCTTC. Translation gives CASSLVGGGGYTF. The chain is built from TRBV7-8 and TRBJ1-2; D possibly corresponds to TRBD1 (5 bases). Trimming shortened V by 1 base and J by 7 bases, and 10 bases separated the two germline ends. CDR3 size: 13 residues. Germline CDR1 is SGHVS and CDR2 is FQNEAQ.

This chain's CDR3 is CASSPGTSGSSEQFF. CDR3 DNA sequence: TGTGCCAGCAGCCCTGGGACTAGCGGGAGTAGTGAGCAGTTCTTC. The chain employs TRBV27 and TRBJ2-1, with TRBD2 matching over 14 bases. The CDR3 contains 15 residues. CDR1 MNHEY and CDR2 SMNVEV come from the germline V gene (reference sequence). Losses at the gene ends were 6 bases for V and 9 bases for J; bases not matched to a gene: 7.

The chain employs TRBV5-4 and TRBJ1-2; possible D gene TRBD1, 5 bases. CDR1 and CDR2 (germline): SGHNT, YYREEE (reference sequence). V lost 1 base and J 1 base, leaving 11 bases between the germline ends. The CDR3 is 15 amino acids. The CDR3 spells CASSLFGGVNYGYTF. The CDR3 nucleotides read TGTGCCAGCAGCTTGTTTGGGGGTGTTAACTATGGCTACACCTTC.

The J gene is TRBJ1-2, the V gene TRBV5-6; a possible D gene is TRBD1 (5 bases). Trimming removed 4 bases from V and 5 bases from J, with 12 bases in between. The V gene's germline CDR1 is SGHDT and CDR2 YYEEEE. This CDR3 has 13 amino acids. This CDR3 reads CASSGGTAYGYTF. The CDR3 bases are TGTGCCAGCAGCGGAGGGACGGCATATGGCTACACCTTC.

The genes are TRBV15 and TRBJ2-7; perhaps TRBD2 as D (6 bases). The CDR3 runs to 15 residues. The V end was cut by 5 bases, the J end by 4 bases, with 18 bases between. The germline gives CDR1 LNHNV, CDR2 YYDKDF (reference sequence). The CDR3, as DNA: TGTGCCACCAGCTTACGTAGGGAGGCGGGATACGAGCAGTACTTC. It codes for CATSLRREAGYEQYF.

The chain recombines TRBV5-1 with TRBJ2-7, with D possibly matching TRBD2 (6 bases). The germline CDR1 and CDR2 sequences are SGHRS and YFSETQ. Trimming removed 4 bases from V and 0 bases from J, with 11 bases in between. The CDR3 has 14 residues. The CDR3 DNA sequence: TGCGCCAGCAGCCCGGACGGGAGCTCCTACGAGCAGTACTTC. It translates to CASSPDGSSYEQYF. Full variable domain (outside the CDR3, taken from reference TRBV5-1 and TRBJ2-7): KAGVTQTPRYLIKTRGQQVTLSCSPISGHRSVSWYQQTPGQGLQFLFEYFSETQRNKGNFPGRFSGRQFSNSRSEMNVSTLELGDSALYLCASSPDGSSYEQYFGPGTRLTVT.

The CDR3 sequence: CASSEAVQGTYEQYF. Here the CDR3 DNA reads TGTGCCAGCAGTGAAGCGGTGCAGGGGACGTACGAGCAGTACTTC. The genes are TRBV2 and TRBJ2-7, with a weak D call TRBD1 (6 bases). Germline V gives CDR1 SNHLY, CDR2 FYNNEI. The CDR3 extends over 15 amino acids. The ends were cut back, 0 bases at V and 4 bases at J, with 13 bases in the middle.

The genes are TRBV13 and TRBJ2-3; tentative D call: TRBD2 (7 bases). Trimming left V 4 bases short and J 14 bases short, with 22 bases between. CDR3 size: 14 residues. Germline V CDR1 and CDR2: PRHDT, FYEKMQ (reference sequence). This CDR3 is CASSWGEGGGPRYF. The CDR3 DNA reads as TGTGCCAGCAGCTGGGGCGAAGGGGGAGGGCCTCGGTATTTT.

The rearrangement uses TRBV28 and TRBJ2-5, with D maybe TRBD2 (6 bases). The J call may be wrong; the DNA end is better matched by TRBJ2-7. Germline V CDR1 and CDR2: MDHEN, SYDVKM. The CDR3 covers 14 residues. The CDR3 loop reads CASSWRLGSNEQYF. CDR3 DNA: TGTGCCAGCAGTTGGAGACTAGGATCAAACGAGCAGTACTTC.

The rearrangement links TRBV7-8 to TRBJ2-3; D is possibly TRBD1 (6 bases). V was shortened by 1 base and J by 4 bases, with 12 bases between the two germline ends. The CDR3 contains 15 residues. Germline assignment: CDR1 SGHVS and CDR2 FQNEAQ. As DNA, the CDR3 is TGTGCCAGCAGCTTAGGGGTAGCAGGGGCAGATACGCAGTATTTT. Translated: CASSLGVAGADTQYF.

V usage is TRBV5-3 and J usage is TRBJ2-3; 7 bases fit TRBD2. TRBV5-3 is annotated as an ORF whose role is uncertain. This CDR3 is built from 15 residues. The V segment lost 0 bases and the J segment 4 bases; nucleotides outside the gene matches: 5. The CDR3 is CARSLGGRDPDTQYF. The CDR3 bases are TGTGCCAGAAGCTTGGGCGGGAGAGATCCAGATACGCAGTATTTT.

This clone has a single count. This chain joins TRBV27 and TRBJ2-2, with 11 bases identical to TRBD1. The ends lost 1 base at V and 6 bases at J; junction bases unmatched: 4. This CDR3 has 16 residues. Germline assignment: CDR1 MNHEY and CDR2 SMNVEV (reference sequence). The CDR3 nucleotides read TGTGCCAGCAGTTTATTAAGGGGACAGGGGGCCGGGGAGCTGTTTTTT. Translation gives CASSLLRGQGAGELFF.

The rearrangement uses TRBV19 and TRBJ2-6; unclear D gene. The CDR3 totals 23 residues. In germline, CDR1 is LNHDA, CDR2 SQIVND (reference sequence). The germline V and J ends were trimmed by 1 base and 0 bases, with 28 bases remaining between them. Here the CDR3 reads CASSIGFGLSFHADASGANVLTF. CDR3 coding DNA: TGTGCCAGTAGTATAGGTTTTGGCCTTTCCTTCCACGCCGATGCCTCTGGGGCCAACGTCCTGACTTTC.

J is TRBJ1-4 and V is TRBV21-1; whether TRBD1, the table's D call, matches the DNA was not checked. TRBV21-1 is labeled a pseudogene. The CDR3 length is 18 residues. CDR3 coding DNA: TGTGCCAGCAGCAACTACGTGTACGACAGGGGAGAAAATGAAAAACTGTTTTTT. Protein: CASSNYVYDRGENEKLFF.

V gene TRBV2 combines with J gene TRBJ1-2, with D possibly TRBD1 on 5 matching bases. The CDR3 extends over 12 amino acids. Germline loops: CDR1 SNHLY, CDR2 FYNNEI. Trimming shortened V by 11 bases and J by 7 bases, and 17 bases separated the two germline ends. CDR3 in amino acids: CAGTHRGGGYTF. Here the CDR3 DNA reads TGTGCCGGAACTCACCGGGGGGGTGGCTACACCTTC. Together with reference TRBV2 and TRBJ1-2, the CDR3 gives the full variable domain: EPEVTQTPSHQVTQMGQEVILRCVPISNHLYFYWYRQILGQKVEFLVSFYNNEISEKSEIFDDQFSVERPDGSNFTLKIRSTKLEDSAMYFCAGTHRGGGYTFGSGTRLTVV.

J is TRBJ2-7 and V is TRBV5-1, with 11 bases that match TRBD2. CDR1 and CDR2 (germline): SGHRS, YFSETQ. The CDR3 extends over 17 amino acids. With V trimmed by 4 bases and J by 3 bases, 12 bases remained unmatched. The DNA for the CDR3 is TGCGCCAGCAGCGCCAGACCTAAAACTAGCGGGGGCTACGAGCAGTACTTC. Translating gives CASSARPKTSGGYEQYF.

The chain combines TRBV27 with TRBJ1-2; D might be TRBD1 (5 bases). Trimming took 5 bases from V and 5 from J, leaving 12 bases between them. The CDR3 covers 13 residues. Germline V lookup: CDR1 MNHEY, CDR2 SMNVEV (reference sequence). As DNA, the CDR3 is TGTGCCAGCAGTGCGGGACGGCATTATGGCTACACCTTC. It yields the protein CASSAGRHYGYTF.

This clone has just one count. The chain employs TRBV5-4 and TRBJ1-2; 8 nucleotides agree with TRBD1. CDR3 length equals 13 residues. With 6 bases clipped from V and 3 bases from J, the junction kept 4 bases outside the gene matches. Germline V gene data show CDR1 as SGHNT and CDR2 as YYREEE (reference sequence). In DNA, the CDR3 is TGTGCCAGCACCTTACAGGGGGACTATGGCTACACCTTC. Its protein is CASTLQGDYGYTF. The full variable domain, its missing parts supplied by reference TRBV5-4 and TRBJ1-2, is ETGVTQSPTHLIKTRGQQVTLRCSSQSGHNTVSWYQQALGQGPQFIFQYYREEENGRGNFPPRFSGLQFPNYSSELNVNALELDDSALYLCASTLQGDYGYTFGSGTRLTVV.